The 2 T cell receptor beta chains presented below share a single source sample, sequenced in a study of Tregs in tolerant kidney transplant recipients. The method was immunoSEQ multiplex PCR; TCRdb's version includes in-frame clones alone and lacks a portion of them. The data show tens of thousands of clones, with 98% seen just once and approximately 0.36% held by the top ten. This sample comprised Tregs from blood, obtained before the transplant. These receptors were collected from a human donor who received a combined kidney and bone marrow transplant.

This clone has only one observation. V usage is TRBV5-1 and J usage is TRBJ2-1, with 7 positions matching TRBD2. The CDR3 is made up of 15 amino acids. Trimming at V came to 4 bases and at J to 3 bases, leaving 7 bases not matched to a gene. In germline, CDR1 is SGHRS, CDR2 YFSETQ. The CDR3 sequence is CASSPRASGYNEQFF. CDR3 DNA: TGCGCCAGCAGCCCCCGGGCTAGCGGCTACAATGAGCAGTTCTTC.

This chain links TRBV25-1 with TRBJ2-3, with 9 bases that match TRBD1. V lost 2 bases, J lost 2 bases, and 8 bases stayed unmatched. This CDR3 is built from 17 residues. CDR1 MGHDK and CDR2 SYGVNS come from the germline V gene. In DNA, the CDR3 is TGTGCCAGCAGTGAAAATTGGGGGACAGGGAACACAGATACGCAGTATTTT. Encoded protein: CASSENWGTGNTDTQYF. Complete variable domain (other parts from reference TRBV25-1 and TRBJ2-3): EADIYQTPRYLVIGTGKKITLECSQTMGHDKMYWYQQDPGMELHLIHYSYGVNSTEKGDLSSESTVSRIRTEHFPLTLESARPSHTSQYLCASSENWGTGNTDTQYFGPGTRLTVL.